This TCR beta chain was recovered during a study of early T cells in non-severe SARS-CoV-2 infection. Study at large: Alpha and beta chains were unpaired, from unsorted whole-blood bulk RNA.

The CDR3 totals 13 residues. V gave up 0 bases and J gave up 10 bases, with 10 bases separating them. Germline CDR1 is MNHEY and CDR2 is SVGAGI. Researchers tagged individual cDNA molecules with unique molecular identifiers. In TCRdb, the 5' RACE reads were re-called with MiXCR into one record per CDR3 protein. The repertoire consists of 80,000 or so distinct CDR3 sequences, with 15% to 17% occurring once and the leading ten covering roughly 12%. This clonotype was observed a handful of times. As yet, its antigen is unknown. Overall study findings and caveats: Anti-spike CD8 responses were favored by VDJdb matching, which missed private and CD4 specificities.

The clonotype originates from an adult who was a healthcare worker with PCR-confirmed SARS-CoV-2 infection or an uninfected control (not recorded which). Sequencing input: whole blood. The rearrangement links TRBV6-5 to TRBJ1-5; unclear D gene. CDR3 sequence: CASSYSLGRPQHF. The CDR3 DNA reads TGTGCCAGCAGTTACTCACTTGGGCGTCCCCAGCATTTT.